This is a list of T cell receptor beta chains from one sample in a study of T cell responses to AZD1222 COVID-19 vaccine. This table comes from immunoSEQ multiplex PCR, and its TCRdb copy is limited to in-frame clones, with some not included. The table includes about 72,000 clones, roughly 87% detected once. The input for sequencing was peripheral blood, taken on day 0 of AZD1222 vaccination. The receptors were gathered from an adult in good health. Both conserved end residues are part of each CDR3. Each record gives: D gene, clone size, V gene, J gene, CDR3 DNA, CDR3 protein. A D gene is named only where the DNA matches it firmly. Some rows mark clone size as missing; the rest say once, few, many or name a class of expanded clone.

D: -; size: once; V: TRBV5-6; J: TRBJ1-6; DNA: TGTGCCAGCAGCTTGGAGGGCCTGGGTCCTTCACCCCTCCACTTT; CDR3: CASSLEGLGPSPLHF
D: -; size: -; V: TRBV6-5; J: TRBJ1-4; DNA: TGTGCCAGCAGTTACTACGGGGGGGCTTCTGAAAAAATGTTTTTT; CDR3: CASSYYGGASEKMFF
D: -; size: -; V: TRBV19; J: TRBJ2-1; DNA: TGTGCCAGTAGATCTAGCAACGCCTACAATGAGCAGTTCTTC; CDR3: CASRSSNAYNEQFF
D: TRBD1; size: -; V: TRBV7-9; J: TRBJ1-4; DNA: TGTGCCAGCAGCTTAGGGACAGGACCTAATGAAAAACTGTTTTTT; CDR3: CASSLGTGPNEKLFF
D: -; size: few; V: TRBV7-8; J: TRBJ1-1; DNA: TGTGCCAGCAGCTTGGTCCAGGGTTCAGGTGAAGCTTTCTTT; CDR3: CASSLVQGSGEAFF
D: -; size: -; V: TRBV2; J: TRBJ2-2; DNA: TGTGCCAGCAGTGAACGAGGAGGGACGAACACCGGGGAGCTGTTTTTT; CDR3: CASSERGGTNTGELFF
D: -; size: -; V: TRBV9; J: TRBJ2-5; DNA: TGTGCCAGCAGCGCGGGACTCTCGGGGACCCAGTACTTC; CDR3: CASSAGLSGTQYF
D: TRBD1; size: -; V: TRBV15; J: TRBJ1-2; DNA: TGTGCCACCGGAACAGGGGACGACTATGGCTACACCTTC; CDR3: CATGTGDDYGYTF
D: TRBD2; size: -; V: TRBV9; J: TRBJ2-1; DNA: TGTGCCAGCAGCCTAGATAGCGGGGGGTCCTACAATGAGCAGTTCTTC; CDR3: CASSLDSGGSYNEQFF
D: -; size: once; V: TRBV7-9; J: TRBJ2-2; DNA: TGTGCCAGCAGCTTATCCAGGGAAACCGGGGAGCTGTTTTTT; CDR3: CASSLSRETGELFF
D: -; size: -; V: TRBV10-1; J: TRBJ2-5; DNA: TGCGCCAGCAGTGGAACATCCCCCGGTCCCCAGTACTTC; CDR3: CASSGTSPGPQYF
D: -; size: -; V: TRBV4-1; J: TRBJ1-3; DNA: TGCGCCAGCAGCCAGCCGACCGTCTCTGGAAACACCATATATTTT; CDR3: CASSQPTVSGNTIYF
D: TRBD1; size: -; V: TRBV11-2; J: TRBJ1-2; DNA: TGTGCCAGCAGCTCGGACAGGCGGCGAATCTCCTATGGCTACACCTTC; CDR3: CASSSDRRRISYGYTF
D: -; size: -; V: TRBV7-2; J: TRBJ2-7; DNA: TGTGCCAGCAGCTTAGTGGGCAGTTCCTACGAGCAGTACTTC; CDR3: CASSLVGSSYEQYF
D: TRBD1; size: -; V: TRBV29-1; J: TRBJ2-2; DNA: TGCAGCGTTGAACGGGACAGGGGCGGGGAGCTGTTTTTT; CDR3: CSVERDRGGELFF
D: -; size: once; V: TRBV18; J: TRBJ2-5; DNA: TGTGCCAGCTCAAGGTCGGGGGACAAAGAGACCCAGTACTTC; CDR3: CASSRSGDKETQYF
D: TRBD1; size: -; V: TRBV2; J: TRBJ1-2; DNA: TGTGCCAGCAACCGGGCGGGACAGGGAGCGGACACTAACTATGGCTACACCTTC; CDR3: CASNRAGQGADTNYGYTF
D: -; size: -; V: TRBV29-1; J: TRBJ1-1; DNA: TGCAGCGTTGGACGGGGGGCAGGGAGGAACACTGAAGCTTTCTTT; CDR3: CSVGRGAGRNTEAFF
D: TRBD1; size: -; V: TRBV5-8; J: TRBJ1-5; DNA: TGTGCCAGCAGCCTACGGACAGGCAGTAGCAATCAGCCCCAGCATTTT; CDR3: CASSLRTGSSNQPQHF
D: -; size: -; V: TRBV4-2; J: TRBJ1-4; DNA: TGTGCCAGCAGCCAAGATTCATGGACTAATGAAAAACTGTTTTTT; CDR3: CASSQDSWTNEKLFF
D: -; size: -; V: TRBV2; J: TRBJ1-5; DNA: TGTGCCAGCAGTACAGGTAATCAGCCCCAGCATTTT; CDR3: CASSTGNQPQHF
D: -; size: -; V: TRBV6-5; J: TRBJ1-2; DNA: TGTGCCAGCAGTTACCGGGGAGCTAACTATGGCTACACCTTC; CDR3: CASSYRGANYGYTF
D: -; size: -; V: TRBV4-1; J: TRBJ1-1; DNA: TGCGCCAGCAGCCTCCAACGAACAGATGAAGCTTTCTTT; CDR3: CASSLQRTDEAFF
D: -; size: -; V: TRBV5-1; J: TRBJ1-1; DNA: TGCGCCAGCAGCTTGGTCGACACTGAAGCTTTCTTT; CDR3: CASSLVDTEAFF
D: TRBD1; size: few; V: TRBV5-1; J: TRBJ1-6; DNA: TGCGCCAGCAGACCGGGACAGAATGATAATTCACCCCTCCACTTT; CDR3: CASRPGQNDNSPLHF